This entry is about one T cell receptor beta chain. Sequencing was performed with immunoSEQ multiplex PCR; in TCRdb, only in-frame clones are kept and a portion is missing. The top ten clones hold about 3% of a sample with 25,000 to 35,000 clones, around 88% of them seen once. The source of the sample is a study of T cell changes during pregnancy in multiple sclerosis. Sequences were derived from CD4+ T cells from peripheral blood mononuclear cells, sampled in the first trimester of pregnancy. This sequence originates from a female donor in good health, enrolled as a control in a pregnancy study.

CDR3 DNA sequence: TGTGCCAGTAGTATAATACGGGACAGCAAAAACATTCAGTACTTC. Encoded protein: CASSIIRDSKNIQYF. The chain couples TRBV19 to TRBJ2-4; 7 nucleotides match TRBD1. The V gene end was trimmed by 2 bases and the J gene end by 3 bases; junction bases not matched to a gene: 4. Germline CDR1 and CDR2: LNHDA and SQIVND (reference sequence). This CDR3 region has 15 residues.